This passage covers 29 T cell receptor beta chains from one sample sequenced in a study of shared clonotypes between healthy human individuals. The data were produced by immunoSEQ multiplex PCR, yet TCRdb's version contains in-frame clones alone and is incomplete. The table has 1.6 million or so clones, 98% to 99% seen once. The sample consisted of naive CD4+ T cells sorted from blood. Regarding subset: CD45RA+ positively selected. The receptors come from a man aged 25 to 45 in good health.

V and J are TRBV5-1 and TRBJ1-1; no clear D gene. This CDR3 has 15 residues. Looked up from germline, CDR1 is SGHRS and CDR2 is YFSETQ. V gave up 4 bases and J gave up 4 bases, with 17 bases separating them. CDR3 in amino acids: CASSPRPLLGTEAFF. As DNA, the CDR3 is TGCGCCAGCAGCCCTAGACCGTTACTGGGCACTGAAGCTTTCTTT.

This chain links TRBV6-5 with TRBJ2-3, with a weak D call TRBD2 (6 bases). Trimming removed 4 bases from V and 6 bases from J, with 17 bases in between. The CDR3 runs 15 residues. CDR1 is MNHEY and CDR2 is SVGAGI in the germline V gene. For the CDR3, the DNA is TGTGCCAGCAGTTCCCCGGCGGCGGGAAGGGATACGCAGTATTTT. Its translation: CASSSPAAGRDTQYF.

The J gene is TRBJ2-3, the V gene TRBV5-4, with D unclear. V dropped 3 bases and J dropped 5 bases, with 16 bases sitting between them. The CDR3 is 15 residues long. Germline V lookup: CDR1 SGHNT, CDR2 YYREEE (reference sequence). The CDR3 nucleotides are TGTGCCAGCAGCTGGACGGTTCACGGAGTAGATACGCAGTATTTT. Translated, it gives CASSWTVHGVDTQYF.

The gene calls are TRBV18 and TRBJ1-4; D ambiguous. Germline CDR1 reads KGHSH; CDR2 reads LQKENI. Trimming removed 0 bases at V and 7 bases at J, with 6 bases between. CDR3 size: 13 residues. The CDR3 region has the DNA TGTGCCAGCTCACCACCATCTTTTGAAAAACTGTTTTTT. Protein product: CASSPPSFEKLFF.

This sequence joins TRBV19 and TRBJ2-3; maybe TRBD1 (5 bases). Germline assignment: CDR1 LNHDA and CDR2 SQIVND (reference sequence). V lost 5 bases and J lost 1, with 10 bases in between. The CDR3 length is 14 residues. The DNA for the CDR3 is TGTGCCAGTAGTGTCAGGGTGGGCACAGATACGCAGTATTTT. Amino acids: CASSVRVGTDTQYF.

This clone was counted once. The chain employs TRBV2 and TRBJ1-3; no clear D gene. Germline CDR1 and CDR2: SNHLY and FYNNEI. Trimming took 2 bases from V and 0 from J, leaving 5 bases between them. CDR3 length: 14 residues. For the CDR3, the DNA is TGTGCCAGCAGTGAACTGCGCTCTGGAAACACCATATATTTT. It codes for CASSELRSGNTIYF. Complete variable domain (other parts from reference TRBV2 and TRBJ1-3): EPEVTQTPSHQVTQMGQEVILRCVPISNHLYFYWYRQILGQKVEFLVSFYNNEISEKSEIFDDQFSVERPDGSNFTLKIRSTKLEDSAMYFCASSELRSGNTIYFGEGSWLTVV.

CDR3 in amino acids: CASSWDRAWAGSQPQHF. DNA for the CDR3: TGTGCCAGCAGTTGGGACAGGGCTTGGGCGGGAAGTCAGCCCCAGCATTTT. V gene TRBV2 combines with J gene TRBJ1-5; 9 bases fit TRBD1. The CDR3 length is 17 residues. With V trimmed by 5 bases and J by 6 bases, 14 bases remained unmatched. Germline V CDR1 and CDR2: SNHLY, FYNNEI.

The chain recombines TRBV10-2 with TRBJ1-2; a possible D gene is TRBD1 (5 bases). CDR1 WSHSY and CDR2 SAAADI come from the germline V gene. This CDR3 is 14 amino acids long. The ends were cut back, 2 bases at V and 7 bases at J, with 14 bases in the middle. CDR3 loop: CASSEAGNLGGYTF. DNA of the CDR3: TGCGCCAGCAGTGAGGCAGGGAATTTGGGTGGCTACACCTTC.

The V call is TRBV9, the J call TRBJ2-3; D remains unclear. Trimming left V 4 bases short and J 4 bases short, with 13 bases between. The CDR3 is 14 amino acids. Germline V gene data show CDR1 as SGDLS and CDR2 as YYNGEE. The CDR3 nucleotides read TGTGCCAGCAGCAAGAAGGTAGTTTCAGATACGCAGTATTTT. Residues: CASSKKVVSDTQYF. Drawing the rest from reference TRBV9 and TRBJ2-3, the complete variable domain is DSGVTQTPKHLITATGQRVTLRCSPRSGDLSVYWYQQSLDQGLQFLIQYYNGEERAKGNILERFSAQQFPDLHSELNLSSLELGDSALYFCASSKKVVSDTQYFGPGTRLTVL.

The V and J genes are TRBV20-1 and TRBJ2-3; D is undetermined. The CDR3 has 11 residues. Trimming stripped 3 bases from V and 6 bases from J, with 7 bases between. Per the germline V gene, CDR1 is DFQATT and CDR2 is SNEGSKA (reference sequence). DNA for the CDR3: TGCAGTGCTAGTGTGGTGGATACGCAGTATTTT. Protein product: CSASVVDTQYF.

The chain links TRBV18 to TRBJ2-1; D remains ambiguous. The CDR3 runs to 19 residues. Germline V gene data show CDR1 as KGHSH and CDR2 as LQKENI. The V and J ends lost 3 bases and 0 bases respectively, with 21 bases between them. CDR3 DNA sequence: TGTGCCAGCTCACCCAGTATAATGCGGAGTCAAACCTCCTACAATGAGCAGTTCTTC. The encoded protein is CASSPSIMRSQTSYNEQFF.

The V and J genes are TRBV7-2 and TRBJ2-7; 7 nucleotides align to TRBD2. Trimming at V came to 5 bases and at J to 1 base, leaving 11 bases not matched to a gene. This CDR3 has 16 amino acids. CDR1 and CDR2 from the germline V gene are SGHTA and FQGNSA. CDR3 region: CASSPGRRTRSYEQYF. For the CDR3, the DNA is TGTGCCAGCAGCCCGGGACGGAGGACTAGGTCCTACGAGCAGTACTTC.

Concerning this clone itself: The sample holds other DNA sequences that translate to the same CDR3. The V gene is TRBV7-2, the J gene TRBJ2-5; D is ambiguous. The CDR3 totals 13 residues. Trimming pared 2 bases from V and 1 base from J, leaving 5 bases between. CDR1 is SGHTA, CDR2 FQGNSA, per germline. The CDR3 here is CASSLLVQETQYF. DNA of the CDR3: TGTGCCAGCAGCTTACTTGTCCAAGAGACCCAGTACTTC.

V usage is TRBV2 and J usage is TRBJ2-1; D is uncertain. This CDR3 contains 16 residues. Trimming pared 5 bases from V and 6 bases from J, leaving 20 bases between. Germline V gene sequence: CDR1 SNHLY, CDR2 FYNNEI. The CDR3, as DNA: TGTGCCAGCAGTAAGACTTCCCCTGGGTTGGGCAATGAGCAGTTCTTC. As protein: CASSKTSPGLGNEQFF.

The chain is built from TRBV6-6 and TRBJ1-1, with 7 bases aligning to TRBD1. Trimming at V came to 6 bases and at J to 1 base, leaving 5 bases not matched to a gene. This CDR3 has 14 amino acids. The germline gives CDR1 MNHNY, CDR2 SVGAGI (reference sequence). CDR3 in amino acids: CASRRGQRNTEAFF. The CDR3 nucleotides read TGTGCCAGCAGGCGGGGACAGCGGAACACTGAAGCTTTCTTT.

About this clone itself: The same CDR3 can be traced to other DNA sequences in this sample. The gene calls are TRBV19 and TRBJ2-2; 8 nucleotides agree with TRBD2. Germline V gives CDR1 LNHDA, CDR2 SQIVND (reference sequence). V was pared by 8 bases and J by 0 bases, with 2 bases of the junction left unmatched. The CDR3 length is 14 residues. The CDR3 nucleotides read TGTGCCAGTTCTAGCGGGCCGAACACCGGGGAGCTGTTTTTT. Protein: CASSSGPNTGELFF.

The chain has TRBV2 and TRBJ1-3, with 8 bases identical to TRBD1. Trimming at V came to 6 bases and at J to 4 bases, leaving 8 bases not matched to a gene. Germline CDR1 is SNHLY and CDR2 is FYNNEI. The CDR3 sequence is 15 residues long. The CDR3 sequence is CASRRQGAAGNTIYF. As DNA, the CDR3 is TGTGCCAGCAGGCGCCAGGGGGCTGCGGGAAACACCATATATTTT.

In this sample, this clone turned up once. The chain recombines TRBV27 with TRBJ1-2; TRBD1 aligns across 8 bases. The CDR3 loop spans 15 amino acids. The germline V gene has CDR1 MNHEY and CDR2 SMNVEV (reference sequence). V was pared by 4 bases and J by 8 bases, with 12 bases of the junction left unmatched. The CDR3 coding sequence is TGTGCCAGCAGTTGGACAGGGACGTTTCAAATCGGCTACACCTTC. Translated, it gives CASSWTGTFQIGYTF.

This rearrangement joins TRBV10-3 to TRBJ1-1; a weak D match, TRBD1 (6 bases). CDR1 and CDR2 (germline): ENHRY, SYGVKD. V was cut by 11 bases and J by 1 base, with 8 bases left in between. This CDR3 has 11 amino acids. CDR3 nucleotides: TGTGCCGTACAGGGGAACACTGAAGCTTTCTTT. It yields the protein CAVQGNTEAFF.

The chain is built from TRBV7-2 and TRBJ2-7, with 9 bases fitting TRBD2. The CDR3 contains 15 residues. V gave up 0 bases and J gave up 5 bases; unmatched junction bases: 5. Looked up from germline, CDR1 is SGHTA and CDR2 is FQGNSA. As DNA, the CDR3 is TGTGCCAGCAGCTTAGCGGGGCGGGAGGGAAACGAGCAGTACTTC. This translates into CASSLAGREGNEQYF.

The chain employs TRBV28 and TRBJ2-7; D may correspond to TRBD1 or TRBD2 (5 bases each). The germline V and J ends were trimmed by 6 bases and 12 bases, with 21 bases remaining between them. This CDR3 region has 13 residues. Germline CDR1 and CDR2: MDHEN and SYDVKM. The CDR3 region is CASSIPARDLPYF. The CDR3 DNA reads as TGTGCCAGCAGCATTCCAGCCCGGGACCTCCCGTACTTC.

The chain has TRBV7-9 and TRBJ2-1; tentatively, D is TRBD1 or TRBD2 (5 bases each). This CDR3 is 15 amino acids long. Germline loops: CDR1 SEHNR, CDR2 FQNEAQ (reference sequence). V shed 1 base and J shed 1 base, with 8 bases lying between them. CDR3 in DNA: TGTGCCAGCAGCTTAGGAGGGGTTTCCTACAATGAGCAGTTCTTC. This sequence encodes CASSLGGVSYNEQFF.

The chain has TRBV7-9 and TRBJ2-2, with a tentative D call TRBD2 (5 bases). Trimming removed 5 bases from V and 4 bases from J, with 17 bases in between. Germline V gene lookup returns CDR1 SEHNR and CDR2 FQNEAQ (reference sequence). The CDR3 contains 16 residues. CDR3 sequence (DNA): TGTGCCAGCAGCCTTAGGACTTCCCGGGGCACCGGGGAGCTGTTTTTT. Its protein is CASSLRTSRGTGELFF.

The V and J genes are TRBV27 and TRBJ1-1, with a tentative D call TRBD1 (5 bases). Trimming took 4 bases from V and 0 from J, leaving 12 bases between them. There are 15 residues in the CDR3. CDR1 MNHEY and CDR2 SMNVEV come from the germline V gene (reference sequence). CDR3 nucleotides: TGTGCCAGCAGTTCCGAGACAGTCATGAACACTGAAGCTTTCTTT. Its protein product is CASSSETVMNTEAFF.

The chain has TRBV9 and TRBJ2-1, with unresolved D. In germline, CDR1 is SGDLS, CDR2 YYNGEE. The CDR3 is 11 amino acids. V was trimmed by 2 bases and J by 8 bases, leaving 5 bases between them. This chain's CDR3 is CASSVKDEQFF. The CDR3 bases are TGTGCCAGCAGCGTTAAAGATGAGCAGTTCTTC.

The V call is TRBV25-1, the J call TRBJ2-2; the D is unclear. The V end lost 0 bases, the J end lost 2 bases, and 16 bases lay between the germline ends. This CDR3 comprises 18 residues. Per germline, CDR1 MGHDK and CDR2 SYGVNS. The CDR3 region is CASSEYFQSSGNTGELFF. CDR3 coding DNA: TGTGCCAGCAGTGAATACTTCCAAAGCTCGGGTAACACCGGGGAGCTGTTTTTT.

This sequence joins TRBV7-8 and TRBJ1-2; D uncertain. The germline gives CDR1 SGHVS, CDR2 FQNEAQ. Trimming stripped 4 bases from V and 0 bases from J, with 9 bases between. CDR3 length equals 14 residues. CDR3 amino acids: CASSSRLSNYGYTF. The CDR3 nucleotides are TGTGCCAGCAGCTCCAGGCTCTCTAACTATGGCTACACCTTC.

Concerning this clone itself: This CDR3 is also generated by other DNA sequences in the sample. V gene TRBV19 combines with J gene TRBJ2-3; 8 bases are a match to TRBD2. The V gene's germline CDR1 is LNHDA and CDR2 SQIVND (reference sequence). The trim removed 6 bases at V and 0 bases at J, leaving 5 bases unmatched. The CDR3 spans 15 residues. The CDR3 coding sequence is TGTGCCAGTAGCCAACTAGCGGCAAGCACAGATACGCAGTATTTT. Protein sequence: CASSQLAASTDTQYF. Full variable domain (missing parts from reference TRBV19 and TRBJ2-3): DGGITQSPKYLFRKEGQNVTLSCEQNLNHDAMYWYRQDPGQGLRLIYYSQIVNDFQKGDIAEGYSVSREKKESFPLTVTSAQKNPTAFYLCASSQLAASTDTQYFGPGTRLTVL.

This sequence joins TRBV14 and TRBJ2-7, with 7 bases matching TRBD1. Trimming cost V 3 bases and J 3 bases; bases outside gene matches: 5. Germline V gene sequence: CDR1 SGHDN, CDR2 FVKESK. This CDR3 contains 14 residues. The CDR3: CASSQGQLYYEQYF. CDR3 coding DNA: TGTGCCAGCAGCCAGGGACAGCTTTACTACGAGCAGTACTTC.